The entry that follows covers one T cell receptor (beta chain) sequence. Its matching antigen is unknown. The data were taken from a study of CXCR3-negative and CXCR3-positive naive CD8 T cells. Points from the study as a whole: More hydrophobic TRB CDR3s occurred in CXCR3-positive than in CXCR3-negative naive cells. CXCR3-negative and CXCR3-positive naive cells shared comparable TRBV-TRBJ usage, but memory cells did not.

UMI-labeled TRB cDNA libraries were prepared by 5' RACE. From the 5' RACE reads, TCRdb lists one entry per CDR3 protein and no DNA. This table holds about 120,000 distinct CDR3 sequences. The CDR3 is made up of 15 amino acids. Per the germline V gene, CDR1 is LGHNA and CDR2 is YSLEER. Specimen: naive CXCR3+ CD8+ T cells from blood. The subset is: CD45RO-CCR7+CD27+CD95- naive CD8+ T cells expressing CXCR3 (TNR3+). The receptor was isolated from a human donor in good health. Some clones in this sample may be carry-over from other donors' samples. The chain has TRBV4-3 and TRBJ2-1; the D gene TCRdb calls, TRBD1, cannot be checked with no DNA. CDR3 loop: CASSQTDREYNEQFF.